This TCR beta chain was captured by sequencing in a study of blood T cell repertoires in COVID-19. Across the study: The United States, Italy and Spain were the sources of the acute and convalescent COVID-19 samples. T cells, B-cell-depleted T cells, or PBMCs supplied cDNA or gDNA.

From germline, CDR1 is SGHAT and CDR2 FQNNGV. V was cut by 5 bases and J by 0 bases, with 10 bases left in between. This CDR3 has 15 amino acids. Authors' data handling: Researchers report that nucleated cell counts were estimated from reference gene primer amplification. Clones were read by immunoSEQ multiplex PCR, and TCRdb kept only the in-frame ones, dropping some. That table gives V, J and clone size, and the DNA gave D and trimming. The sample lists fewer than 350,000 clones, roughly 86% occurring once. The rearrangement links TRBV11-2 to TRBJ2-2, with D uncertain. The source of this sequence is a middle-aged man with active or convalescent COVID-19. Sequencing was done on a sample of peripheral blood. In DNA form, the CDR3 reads TGTGCCAGCAGCCCCGTCGGTACGAACACCGGGGAGCTGTTTTTT. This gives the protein CASSPVGTNTGELFF.